These 5 T cell receptor beta chains were sequenced from one sample in a study of blood T cell repertoires in COVID-19. Assay: immunoSEQ multiplex PCR; the TCRdb copy retains only in-frame clones and omits some. The repertoire includes around 230,000 clones, approximately 84% of them detected once, and 9.5% to 13% sits in the top ten. Sequenced: peripheral blood. The receptors shown here come from a man over 45 with COVID-19, enrolled during active disease.

The V call is TRBV9, the J call TRBJ2-1, with 7 bases aligning to TRBD2. V lost 0 bases and J lost 1; bases outside the gene matches: 4. The V gene's germline CDR1 is SGDLS and CDR2 YYNGEE. This CDR3 region has 16 residues. CDR3 sequence: CASSVGGSGSYNEQFF. In nucleotides, the CDR3 is TGTGCCAGCAGCGTAGGCGGGAGTGGTTCCTACAATGAGCAGTTCTTC.

This sequence joins TRBV5-1 and TRBJ2-7; 15 bases match TRBD2. The CDR3 totals 21 residues. V was clipped by 1 base and J by 1 base; unmatched bases: 15. The germline V gene encodes CDR1 SGHRS and CDR2 YFSETQ. The CDR3 protein is CASSLSTPGAGTSGRSYEQYF. The CDR3 nucleotides read TGCGCCAGCAGCTTGTCTACCCCCGGGGCCGGGACTAGCGGGAGGTCCTACGAGCAGTACTTC.

The rearrangement uses TRBV6-5 and TRBJ2-1; D unresolved. Trimming pared 3 bases from V and 5 bases from J, leaving 11 bases between. Germline CDR1 reads MNHEY; CDR2 reads SVGAGI. The CDR3 sequence is 14 residues long. The DNA for the CDR3 is TGTGCCAGCAGTTATTCGGCAGGAAACAATGAGCAGTTCTTC. Its translation is CASSYSAGNNEQFF.

The chain couples TRBV3-1 (or the pseudogene TRBV3-2) to TRBJ2-3, with TRBD2 matching 8 bases. This CDR3 is built from 14 residues. The germline CDR1 and CDR2 sequences are LGHDT and YNNKEL (reference sequence). Germline trimming cut 5 bases from V and 7 bases from J; bases unmatched to any gene: 8. The CDR3 nucleotides read TGTGCCAGCAGCTACGGGACTAGGGTTTATACGCAGTATTTT. Residues: CASSYGTRVYTQYF.

This rearrangement joins TRBV7-6 to TRBJ2-1; D call uncertain. V was cut by 5 bases and J by 5 bases, with 16 bases left in between. Germline CDR1 reads SGHVS; CDR2 reads FNYEAQ. The CDR3 consists of 15 residues. CDR3 sequence (DNA): TGTGCCAGCAGCCTACTACCTACCCTGAACAATGAGCAGTTCTTC. It codes for CASSLLPTLNNEQFF.